This T cell receptor (beta chain) is from a study of blood T cell repertoires in COVID-19. Assay: immunoSEQ multiplex PCR; the TCRdb copy retains only in-frame clones and omits some. The table lists 110,000 to 150,000 clones, around 82% of them singletons, with more than 40% in the top ten. V lost 5 bases to trimming and J lost 3 bases, with 16 bases between them. CDR1 and CDR2 (germline): SGHVT, SQSDAQ. The CDR3 consists of 15 residues. Sequences were obtained from peripheral blood. The chain joins TRBV7-4 to TRBJ1-2; no reliable D call. This sequence was found in a human donor in a cohort sampled during active COVID-19. CDR3 residues: CASSPMRFLDYGYTF. The CDR3 DNA reads as TGTGCCAGCAGCCCTATGAGATTCTTAGACTATGGCTACACCTTC.